A single sample gave rise to the 19 T cell receptor beta chains below, sequenced in a study of blood T cell repertoires in COVID-19. Only in-frame clones appear in the TCRdb table, and some are missing; sequencing was by immunoSEQ multiplex PCR. This table holds about 170,000 clones, roughly 84% found once. The sequenced material came from PBMCs or T cells enriched from blood (not recorded which). The receptors come from a man in his fifties who had recovered from COVID-19.

The V call is TRBV3-1 (or the pseudogene TRBV3-2), the J call TRBJ1-6; D is unresolved. V lost 1 base, J lost 14 bases, and 12 bases lay in between. This CDR3 region has 13 residues. CDR1 is LGHDT and CDR2 is YNNKEL in the germline V gene (reference sequence). CDR3 residues: CASSQVAGRALHF. The CDR3 bases are TGTGCCAGCAGCCAAGTAGCGGGTCGAGCCCTCCACTTT.

The rearrangement uses TRBV6-5 and TRBJ1-6; no definite D call. V shed 6 bases and J shed 6 bases, with 12 bases lying between them. From germline, CDR1 is MNHEY and CDR2 SVGAGI. CDR3 length equals 14 residues. DNA of the CDR3: TGTGCCAGCAGAGTCGACGGGGTTAATTCACCCCTCCACTTT. Its protein product is CASRVDGVNSPLHF.

The sample holds a few counts of this clone. V is TRBV30 and J is TRBJ1-2; TRBD1 might be the D (6 bases). Trimming cost V 0 bases and J 7 bases, with 12 bases left between them. CDR1 GTSNPN and CDR2 SVGIG come from the germline V gene (reference sequence). The CDR3 contains 13 residues. CDR3 in DNA: TGTGCCTGGAGTGTCCGGGACACGGGTGGCTACACCTTC. As protein: CAWSVRDTGGYTF.

The V call is TRBV28, the J call TRBJ1-5; TRBD1 matches at 10 bases. V shed 5 bases, J shed 5 bases, and the junction held 6 bases outside the gene matches. The CDR3 spans 15 residues. The germline V gene encodes CDR1 MDHEN and CDR2 SYDVKM. As DNA, the CDR3 is TGTGCCAGCAGTCGACCGACAGGGGGCGATCAGCCCCAGCATTTT. Translating gives CASSRPTGGDQPQHF. Based on the CDR3 plus reference TRBV28 and TRBJ1-5, the full variable domain is DVKVTQSSRYLVKRTGEKVFLECVQDMDHENMFWYRQDPGLGLRLIYFSYDVKMKEKGDIPEGYSVSREKKERFSLILESASTNQTSMYLCASSRPTGGDQPQHFGDGTRLSIL.

This chain uses TRBV3-1 (or the pseudogene TRBV3-2) with TRBJ1-4; weak D call: TRBD1 (5 bases). V gave up 1 base and J gave up 8 bases, with 8 bases separating them. CDR3 length: 13 residues. Germline CDR1 and CDR2: LGHDT and YNNKEL (reference sequence). CDR3 sequence reads: CASSQARGEKLFF. The CDR3 coding sequence is TGTGCCAGCAGCCAAGCGCGGGGCGAAAAACTGTTTTTT.

The chain carries TRBV7-2 and TRBJ1-1; 8 nucleotides line up with TRBD1. The germline CDR1 and CDR2 sequences are SGHTA and FQGNSA. CDR3 size: 15 residues. The trim removed 6 bases at V and 4 bases at J, leaving 10 bases unmatched. This chain's CDR3 is CASRYGGQGITEAFF. The CDR3 nucleotides are TGTGCCAGCAGATACGGAGGACAGGGAATCACTGAAGCTTTCTTT.

J is TRBJ2-5 and V is TRBV6-1; 13 bases agree with TRBD2. CDR3 length: 16 amino acids. Germline assignment: CDR1 MNHNS and CDR2 SASEGT. V dropped 2 bases and J dropped 3; count of bases not matched to a gene: 3. The CDR3 reads CASSELLAGGKETQYF. The CDR3, as DNA: TGTGCCAGCAGTGAACTACTAGCGGGGGGGAAAGAGACCCAGTACTTC.

V is TRBV27 and J is TRBJ2-1; possibly TRBD2 for D (5 bases). From germline, CDR1 is MNHEY and CDR2 SMNVEV (reference sequence). V lost 2 bases, J lost 15 bases, and 17 bases lay in between. There are 13 residues in the CDR3. CDR3 nucleotides: TGTGCCAGCAGTTTAAGCGGCAAGCCCGGAGGGTTCTTC. It encodes CASSLSGKPGGFF.

The chain links TRBV2 to TRBJ2-5, with D tentatively TRBD1 (5 bases). CDR1 and CDR2 from the germline V gene are SNHLY and FYNNEI. V lost 2 bases, J lost 4 bases, and 11 bases lay in between. This CDR3 has 14 amino acids. CDR3 nucleotides: TGTGCCAGCAGTGAATTGACAGCTCGAGAGACCCAGTACTTC. Translating it yields CASSELTARETQYF.

The rearrangement uses TRBV5-8 and TRBJ2-2; TRBD2 matches 8 bases. The CDR3 has 14 residues. The ends lost 5 bases at V and 4 bases at J; junction bases unmatched: 4. The germline CDR1 and CDR2 sequences are SGHTS and YDEGEE. This CDR3 reads CASRLAAVTGELFF. The CDR3 DNA reads as TGTGCCAGCAGACTAGCGGCTGTCACCGGGGAGCTGTTTTTT.

The count of this clone is one. The gene calls are TRBV19 and TRBJ1-2, with 11 positions matching TRBD1. CDR1 and CDR2 from the germline V gene are LNHDA and SQIVND (reference sequence). V gave up 3 bases and J gave up 3 bases; unmatched junction bases: 12. CDR3 length: 18 amino acids. CDR3 nucleotides: TGTGCCAGTAGTATGAACTTGGACAGGGGGCGTTACGACTATGGCTACACCTTC. Protein product: CASSMNLDRGRYDYGYTF.

The table lists this clone with a few counts. V and J are TRBV21-1 and TRBJ1-1. TRBV21-1 is a pseudogene segment. This CDR3 spans 11 amino acids. Written as DNA, the CDR3 is TGTGCCAGCAGCTTAGACACTGAAGCTTTCTTT. Translation: CASSLDTEAFF.

The chain recombines TRBV9 with TRBJ2-3; no definite D call. The CDR3 contains 14 residues. Germline V gene lookup returns CDR1 SGDLS and CDR2 YYNGEE. The V and J ends lost 3 bases and 0 bases respectively, with 8 bases between them. Here the CDR3 reads CASSEQTSTDTQYF. CDR3 in DNA: TGTGCCAGCAGCGAGCAGACTAGCACAGATACGCAGTATTTT.

This clone has only one observation. The rearrangement joins TRBV6-2 or TRBV6-3 to TRBJ1-3, with D tentatively TRBD1 (6 bases). The CDR3 extends over 16 amino acids. Germline loops: CDR1 MNHEY, CDR2 SVGEGT. Trimming pared 4 bases from V and 0 bases from J, leaving 13 bases between. The DNA for the CDR3 is TGTGCCAGCAGTTCCGACAGGCCGAGCTCTGGAAACACCATATATTTT. It specifies CASSSDRPSSGNTIYF.

The chain recombines TRBV18 with TRBJ2-5, with 10 bases that match TRBD2. Germline values: CDR1 KGHSH, CDR2 LQKENI. Unmatched junction bases numbered 5, after V lost 2 bases and J lost 5 bases. The CDR3 runs to 15 residues. This chain's CDR3 is CASSPTSGAVETQYF. The CDR3 DNA reads as TGTGCCAGCTCACCAACTAGCGGGGCCGTTGAGACCCAGTACTTC. The complete variable domain, with remaining parts taken from reference TRBV18 and TRBJ2-5, reads NAGVMQNPRHLVRRRGQEARLRCSPMKGHSHVYWYRQLPEEGLKFMVYLQKENIIDESGMPKERFSAEFPKEGPSILRIQQVVRGDSAAYFCASSPTSGAVETQYFGPGTRLLVL.

This clone was detected only a few times. The chain joins TRBV27 to TRBJ2-1, with TRBD2 matching over 8 bases. The V segment lost 6 bases and the J segment 6 bases; nucleotides outside the gene matches: 10. This CDR3 has 15 amino acids. The germline CDR1 and CDR2 sequences are MNHEY and SMNVEV (reference sequence). The CDR3: CASSLQGLGVNEQFF. In DNA, the CDR3 is TGTGCCAGCAGCCTACAGGGACTAGGGGTCAATGAGCAGTTCTTC.

This clone has a handful of counts. The chain is built from TRBV30 and TRBJ1-1; D uncertain. The CDR3 length is 14 residues. CDR1 and CDR2 (germline): GTSNPN, SVGIG (reference sequence). V lost 3 bases to trimming and J lost 0 bases, with 11 bases between them. CDR3 in DNA: TGTGCCTGGAGAAAACAGAATTTGAACACTGAAGCTTTCTTT. This encodes CAWRKQNLNTEAFF.

In regard to this clone: The sample holds other DNA sequences that translate to the same CDR3. The chain couples TRBV18 to TRBJ1-2; 7 bases map to TRBD1. Per the germline V gene, CDR1 is KGHSH and CDR2 is LQKENI. V shed 5 bases, J shed 6 bases, and the junction held 3 bases outside the gene matches. CDR3 length: 12 amino acids. The CDR3 spells CASSRQGDGYTF. The CDR3 DNA reads as TGTGCCAGCTCAAGGCAGGGGGATGGCTACACCTTC.

The chain employs TRBV18 and TRBJ1-4; 8 nucleotides align to TRBD1. Germline V CDR1 and CDR2: KGHSH, LQKENI. This CDR3 region has 15 residues. V lost 6 bases, J lost 8 bases, and 11 bases stayed unmatched. The CDR3 reads CASSTQGTGSEKLFF. CDR3 coding DNA: TGTGCCAGCTCTACTCAGGGGACAGGATCCGAAAAACTGTTTTTT.